This entry concerns a single T cell receptor beta chain. What it binds is unknown. The junction and the germline gene differ at one end; a read error may be behind it. PCR was performed a second time for roughly 7 to 12 cycles using a sample-barcoded 5' primer and a J-beta primer mix. Samples each returned at least 2.5 million CDR3-containing paired-end reads. TCRdb analysed the 5' RACE reads with MiXCR anew, one entry per CDR3 protein. The sample includes about 1 million distinct CDR3 sequences, approximately 25% seen only once; the top ten take less than 0.75%. The data were obtained in a study of blood T cells in healthy people across ages. Study outcomes and limitations: TCR beta diversity, measured per million T cells, fell in a roughly linear way with age.

These data also formed part of another study, on T cells of mothers and their children. That source notes: Slightly higher overlap, not significant, was seen in related mother-child pairs than in unrelated pairs. There was no detection of any persistent microchimeric T cell clones.

The sequenced material came from blood. The TCR comes from a girl aged 2 to 9 in good health.

Here the CDR3 DNA reads TGTGCCAGCAGATTATCACAGGGTTTCCGTGACGAGCAGTACTTC. Its protein product is CASRLSQGFRDEQYF. The rearrangement joins TRBV28 to TRBJ2-7; tentatively, D is TRBD1 (6 bases). Germline V CDR1 and CDR2: MDHEN, SYDVKM. The CDR3 loop spans 15 amino acids.